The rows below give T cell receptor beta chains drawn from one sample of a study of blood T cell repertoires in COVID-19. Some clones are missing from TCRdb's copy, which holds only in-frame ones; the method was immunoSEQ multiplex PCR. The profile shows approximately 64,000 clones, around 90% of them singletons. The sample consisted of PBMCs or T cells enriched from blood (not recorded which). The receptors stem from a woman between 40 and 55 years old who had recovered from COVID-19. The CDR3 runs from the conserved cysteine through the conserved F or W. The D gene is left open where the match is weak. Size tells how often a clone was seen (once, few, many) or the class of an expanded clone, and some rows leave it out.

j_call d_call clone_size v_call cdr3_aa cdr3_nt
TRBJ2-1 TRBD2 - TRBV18 CASSHGSGGLSYNEQFF TGTGCCAGCTCACATGGGTCGGGAGGCCTCTCCTACAATGAGCAGTTCTTC
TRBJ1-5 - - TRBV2 CASSEPGSNQPQHF TGTGCCAGCAGTGAACCTGGCTCCAATCAGCCCCAGCATTTT
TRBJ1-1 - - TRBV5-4 CASSFGGRRTEAFF TGTGCCAGCAGTTTTGGGGGCCGGAGAACTGAAGCTTTCTTT
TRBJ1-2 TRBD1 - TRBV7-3 CASSLEGQGLYGYTF TGTGCCAGCAGCTTAGAGGGACAGGGACTCTATGGCTACACCTTC
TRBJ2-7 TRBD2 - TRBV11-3 CASSLGSWRGAYEQYF TGTGCCAGCAGCTTAGGAAGTTGGCGGGGGGCGTACGAGCAGTACTTC
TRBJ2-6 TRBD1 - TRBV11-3 CASSTLGQGGTGANVLTF TGTGCCAGCAGCACACTAGGACAGGGGGGTACTGGGGCCAACGTCCTGACTTTC
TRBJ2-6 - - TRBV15 CATSRALSSGANVLTF TGTGCCACCAGCAGAGCCCTCAGCTCTGGGGCCAACGTCCTGACTTTC
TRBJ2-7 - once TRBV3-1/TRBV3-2 CASSQQGLGEQYF TGTGCCAGCAGCCAGCAGGGTCTCGGCGAGCAGTACTTC
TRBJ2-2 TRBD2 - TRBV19 CASSILGGGTPGELFF TGTGCCAGTAGTATACTCGGCGGGGGAACCCCCGGGGAGCTGTTTTTT
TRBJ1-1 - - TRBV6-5 CASSYLGDTMNTEAFF TGTGCCAGCAGTTACCTAGGGGACACTATGAACACTGAAGCTTTCTTT
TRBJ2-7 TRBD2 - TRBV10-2 CAIRPSSGENYEQYF TGCGCCATCCGTCCTTCTAGCGGGGAAAACTACGAGCAGTACTTC
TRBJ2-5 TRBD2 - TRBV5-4 CASSGFGGSETQYF TGTGCCAGCAGCGGCTTCGGGGGGTCGGAGACCCAGTACTTC
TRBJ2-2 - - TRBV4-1 CASSHPITGELFF TGCGCCAGCAGCCACCCCATCACCGGGGAGCTGTTTTTT
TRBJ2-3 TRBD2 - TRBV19 CASKAGLAVAGTDTQYF TGTGCCAGTAAGGCTGGACTAGCCGTGGCCGGGACAGATACGCAGTATTTT
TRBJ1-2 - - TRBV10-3 CAISESGGRQGYGYTF TGTGCCATCAGTGAGTCTGGAGGGCGGCAGGGCTATGGCTACACCTTC
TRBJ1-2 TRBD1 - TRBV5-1 CASSPGNRQGRSTINYGYTF TGCGCCAGCAGTCCGGGGAACCGACAGGGCAGGTCTACAATTAACTATGGCTACACCTTC
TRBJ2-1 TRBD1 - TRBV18 CASSPRQGAYNEQFF TGTGCCAGCTCACCCCGACAGGGGGCATACAATGAGCAGTTCTTC
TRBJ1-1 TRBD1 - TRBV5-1 CASSSLGGVIQGMVGVTEAFF TGCGCCAGCAGCTCATTAGGGGGAGTGATACAGGGGATGGTTGGGGTTACTGAAGCTTTCTTT
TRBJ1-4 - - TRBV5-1 CASSDRPATNEKLFF TGCGCCAGCAGCGACAGGCCTGCAACTAATGAAAAACTGTTTTTT
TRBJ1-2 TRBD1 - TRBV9 CASSVGTAYGYTF TGTGCCAGCAGCGTGGGGACAGCGTATGGCTACACCTTC
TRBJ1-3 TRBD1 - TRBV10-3 CAISEDQGVGNTIYF TGTGCCATCAGTGAGGATCAGGGGGTTGGAAACACCATATATTTT
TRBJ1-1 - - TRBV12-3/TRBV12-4 CASRRERNTEAFF TGTGCCAGCCGGAGGGAAAGGAACACTGAAGCTTTCTTT
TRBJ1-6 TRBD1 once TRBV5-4 CASSLGTVRGNSPLHF TGTGCCAGCAGCTTGGGGACAGTCAGGGGGAATTCACCCCTCCACTTT
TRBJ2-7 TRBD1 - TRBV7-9 CASSINPTGGAYEQYF TGTGCCAGCAGCATAAACCCGACAGGGGGCGCCTACGAGCAGTACTTC
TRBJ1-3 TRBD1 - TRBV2 CASSSDRVAGNTIYF TGTGCCAGCAGTTCGGACAGGGTAGCCGGAAACACCATATATTTT
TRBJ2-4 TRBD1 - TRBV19 CASSGTGAAGIQYF TGTGCCAGTAGTGGGACAGGGGCCGCGGGGATTCAGTACTTC